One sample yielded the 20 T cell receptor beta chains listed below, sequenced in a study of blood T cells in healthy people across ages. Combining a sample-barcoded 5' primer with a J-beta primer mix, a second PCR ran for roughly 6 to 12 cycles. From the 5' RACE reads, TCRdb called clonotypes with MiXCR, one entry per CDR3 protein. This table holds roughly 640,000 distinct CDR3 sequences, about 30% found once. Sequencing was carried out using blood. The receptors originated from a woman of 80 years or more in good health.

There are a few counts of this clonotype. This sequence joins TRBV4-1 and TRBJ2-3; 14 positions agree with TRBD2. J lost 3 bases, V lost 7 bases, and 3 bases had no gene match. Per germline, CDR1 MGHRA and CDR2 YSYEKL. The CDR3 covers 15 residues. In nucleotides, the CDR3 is TGCGCCAGCACGGGACTAGCGGGAGCAACAGATACGCAGTATTTT. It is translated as CASTGLAGATDTQYF.

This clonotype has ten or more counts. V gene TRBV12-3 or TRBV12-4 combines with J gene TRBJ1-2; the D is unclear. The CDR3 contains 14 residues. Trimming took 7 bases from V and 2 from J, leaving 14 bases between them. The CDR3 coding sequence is TGTGCCAGCACCAACCCCCCAGAAAACTATGGCTACACCTTC. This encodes CASTNPPENYGYTF.

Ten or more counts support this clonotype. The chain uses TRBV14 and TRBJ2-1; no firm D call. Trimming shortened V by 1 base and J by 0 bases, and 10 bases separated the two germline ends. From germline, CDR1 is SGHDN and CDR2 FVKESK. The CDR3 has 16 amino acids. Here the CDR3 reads CASSQGADTSYNEQFF. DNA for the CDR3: TGTGCCAGCAGCCAAGGTGCGGATACCTCCTACAATGAGCAGTTCTTC.

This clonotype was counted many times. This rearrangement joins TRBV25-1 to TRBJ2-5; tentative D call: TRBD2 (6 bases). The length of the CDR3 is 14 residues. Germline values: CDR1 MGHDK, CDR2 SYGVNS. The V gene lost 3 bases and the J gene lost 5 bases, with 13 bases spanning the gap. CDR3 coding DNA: TGTGCCAGCAGTGATCGGGGGATACTTGAGACCCAGTACTTC. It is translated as CASSDRGILETQYF.

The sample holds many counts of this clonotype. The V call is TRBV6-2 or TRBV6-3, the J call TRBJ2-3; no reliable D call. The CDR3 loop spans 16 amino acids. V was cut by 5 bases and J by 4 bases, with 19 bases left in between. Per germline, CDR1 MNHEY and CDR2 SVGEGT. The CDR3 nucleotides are TGTGCCAGCAGTCCAAGTTACGGGTCCTCGCCAGATACGCAGTATTTT. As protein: CASSPSYGSSPDTQYF.

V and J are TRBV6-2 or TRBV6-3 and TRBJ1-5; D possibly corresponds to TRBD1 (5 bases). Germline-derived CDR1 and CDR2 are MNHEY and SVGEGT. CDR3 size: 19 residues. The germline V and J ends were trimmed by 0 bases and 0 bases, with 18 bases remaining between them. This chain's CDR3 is CASSYSGPQRQYSNQPQHF. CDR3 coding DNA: TGTGCCAGCAGTTACTCGGGGCCCCAGCGGCAATATAGCAATCAGCCCCAGCATTTT.

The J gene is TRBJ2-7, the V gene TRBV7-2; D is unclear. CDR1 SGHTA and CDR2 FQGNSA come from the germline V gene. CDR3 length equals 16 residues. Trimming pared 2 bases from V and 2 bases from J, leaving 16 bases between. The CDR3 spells CASSLIVTQQAYEQYF. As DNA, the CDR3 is TGTGCCAGCAGCTTAATTGTCACACAGCAGGCCTACGAGCAGTACTTC.

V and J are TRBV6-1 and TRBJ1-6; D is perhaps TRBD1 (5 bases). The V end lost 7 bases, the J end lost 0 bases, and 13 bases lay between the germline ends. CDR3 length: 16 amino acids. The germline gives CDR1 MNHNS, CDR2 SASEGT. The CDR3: CASTIRGISYNSPLHF. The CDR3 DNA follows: TGTGCCAGCACCATTAGGGGAATCTCCTATAATTCACCCCTCCACTTT.

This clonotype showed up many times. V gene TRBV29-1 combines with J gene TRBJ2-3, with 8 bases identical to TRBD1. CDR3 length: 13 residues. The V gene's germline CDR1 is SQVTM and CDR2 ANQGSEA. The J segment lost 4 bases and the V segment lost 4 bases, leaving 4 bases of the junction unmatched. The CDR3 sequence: CSVGQGRADTQYF. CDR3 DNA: TGCAGCGTTGGACAGGGGCGGGCAGATACGCAGTATTTT.

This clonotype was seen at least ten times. In nucleotides, the CDR3 is TGCAGTGCTAGTTCGCCAGGGAACACTGAAGCTTTCTTT. This encodes CSASSPGNTEAFF. The chain combines TRBV20-1 with TRBJ1-1; D is unclear. This CDR3 has 13 residues. V was shortened by 3 bases and J by 1 base, with 9 bases between the two germline ends. Per the germline V gene, CDR1 is DFQATT and CDR2 is SNEGSKA (reference sequence).

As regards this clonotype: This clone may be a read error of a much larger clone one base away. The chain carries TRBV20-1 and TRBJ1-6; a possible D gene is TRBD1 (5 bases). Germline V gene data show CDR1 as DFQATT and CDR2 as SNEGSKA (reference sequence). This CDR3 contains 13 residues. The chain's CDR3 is CSAQDSLNSPPHF. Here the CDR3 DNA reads TGCAGTGCTCAAGACAGCCTTAATTCACCCCCCCACTTT.

The CDR3 here is CASRTGVRNTEAFF. The CDR3 nucleotides read TGTGCCAGCAGAACAGGGGTACGGAACACTGAAGCTTTCTTT. V gene TRBV12-3 or TRBV12-4 combines with J gene TRBJ1-1; TRBD1 agrees at 7 bases. The V segment lost 6 bases and the J segment 1 base; nucleotides outside the gene matches: 5. The CDR3 extends over 14 amino acids.

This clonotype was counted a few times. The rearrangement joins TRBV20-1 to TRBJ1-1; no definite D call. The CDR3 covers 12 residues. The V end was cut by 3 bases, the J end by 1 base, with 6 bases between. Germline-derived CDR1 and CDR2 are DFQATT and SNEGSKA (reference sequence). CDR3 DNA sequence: TGCAGTGCTAGTCGGCAGAACACTGAAGCTTTCTTT. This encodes CSASRQNTEAFF.

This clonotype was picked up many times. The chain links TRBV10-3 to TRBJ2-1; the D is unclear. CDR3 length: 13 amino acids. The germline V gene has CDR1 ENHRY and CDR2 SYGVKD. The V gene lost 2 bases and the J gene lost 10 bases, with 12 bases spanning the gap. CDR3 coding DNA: TGTGCCATCAGTGAGGGGCGTTACGACGAGCAGTTCTTC. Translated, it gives CAISEGRYDEQFF.

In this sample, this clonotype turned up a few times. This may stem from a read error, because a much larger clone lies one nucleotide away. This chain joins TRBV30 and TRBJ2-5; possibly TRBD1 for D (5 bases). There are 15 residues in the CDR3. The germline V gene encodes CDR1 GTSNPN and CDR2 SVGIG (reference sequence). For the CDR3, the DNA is TGTGCCTGGAGTTTGACAGTCGGGCCCCAAGAGGCCCAGTACTTC. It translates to CAWSLTVGPQEAQYF.

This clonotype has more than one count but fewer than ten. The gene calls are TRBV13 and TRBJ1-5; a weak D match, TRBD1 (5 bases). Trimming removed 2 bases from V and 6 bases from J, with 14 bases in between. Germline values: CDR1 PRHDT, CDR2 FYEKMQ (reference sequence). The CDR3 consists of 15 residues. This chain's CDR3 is CASSLSSQGGQPQHF. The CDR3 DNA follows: TGTGCCAGCAGCTTATCGAGCCAGGGTGGTCAGCCCCAGCATTTT.

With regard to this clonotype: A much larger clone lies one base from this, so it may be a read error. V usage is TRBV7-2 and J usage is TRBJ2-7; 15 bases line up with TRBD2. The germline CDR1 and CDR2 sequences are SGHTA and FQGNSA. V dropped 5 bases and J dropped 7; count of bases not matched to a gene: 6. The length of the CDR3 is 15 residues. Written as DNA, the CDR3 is TGTGCCAGCAGCGCGGGACTAGCGGGGGGCAATGAGCAGTACTTC. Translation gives CASSAGLAGGNEQYF.

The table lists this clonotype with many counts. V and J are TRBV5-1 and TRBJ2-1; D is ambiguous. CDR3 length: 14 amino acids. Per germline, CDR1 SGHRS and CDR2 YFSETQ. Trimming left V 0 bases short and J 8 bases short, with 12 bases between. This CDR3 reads CASSLEGNGDEQFF. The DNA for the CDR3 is TGCGCCAGCAGCTTGGAAGGCAATGGGGATGAGCAGTTCTTC. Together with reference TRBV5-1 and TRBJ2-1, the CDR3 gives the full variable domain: KAGVTQTPRYLIKTRGQQVTLSCSPISGHRSVSWYQQTPGQGLQFLFEYFSETQRNKGNFPGRFSGRQFSNSRSEMNVSTLELGDSALYLCASSLEGNGDEQFFGPGTRLTVL.

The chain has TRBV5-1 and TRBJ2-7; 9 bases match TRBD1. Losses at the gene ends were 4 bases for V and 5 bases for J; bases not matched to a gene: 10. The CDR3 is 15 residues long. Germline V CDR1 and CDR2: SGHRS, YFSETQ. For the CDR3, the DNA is TGCGCCAGCAGCCTACTGGGACAGGGTGTCCACGAGCAGTACTTC. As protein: CASSLLGQGVHEQYF. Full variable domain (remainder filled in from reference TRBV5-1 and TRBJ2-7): KAGVTQTPRYLIKTRGQQVTLSCSPISGHRSVSWYQQTPGQGLQFLFEYFSETQRNKGNFPGRFSGRQFSNSRSEMNVSTLELGDSALYLCASSLLGQGVHEQYFGPGTRLTVT.

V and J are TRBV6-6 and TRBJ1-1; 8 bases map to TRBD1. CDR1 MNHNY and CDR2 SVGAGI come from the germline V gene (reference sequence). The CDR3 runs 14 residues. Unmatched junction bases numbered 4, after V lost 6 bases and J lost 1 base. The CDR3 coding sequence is TGTGCCAGCAGAAAGGACAGGGCGAACACTGAAGCTTTCTTT. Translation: CASRKDRANTEAFF.